This T cell receptor (beta chain) originates from a study of blood T cell repertoires in COVID-19. From germline, CDR1 is WNHNN and CDR2 SYGVQD (reference sequence). The CDR3 is 12 residues long. Profiling relied on immunoSEQ multiplex PCR, and the TCRdb table lists in-frame clones only, not all of them. Here the sample spans around 170,000 clones, 86% being singletons. This sequence was found in a woman between 25 and 40 years old who had recovered from COVID-19. Sequenced: PBMCs or T cells enriched from blood (not recorded which). The V call is TRBV10-1, the J call TRBJ2-7; 7 nucleotides match TRBD1. The CDR3: CAGQLSSYEQYF. The DNA for the CDR3 is TGCGCGGGACAGCTCAGCTCCTACGAGCAGTACTTC.